A selection of T cell receptor beta chains follows, all from one sample in a study of STAT5B mutations in CD4+ large granular lymphocyte leukemia. Using immunoSEQ multiplex PCR, the repertoire was profiled, and TCRdb retains in-frame clones only, with some absent. Here the sample spans approximately 30,000 clones, roughly 84% being singletons. The source material was CD4+ T cells from blood buffy coats. The origin of the receptors is a human donor in good health. The CDR3 runs from the conserved cysteine through the conserved F or W. Each record gives: V gene, clone size, J gene, D gene, CDR3 DNA, CDR3 protein. D genes are given only for firm matches. The listing skips clone size in some rows; elsewhere it reads once, few, many or a size class.

TRBV5-1	once	TRBJ1-2	TRBD1	TGCGCCAGCAGCTTGGCGGGACAGGGGAACTATGGCTACACCTTC	CASSLAGQGNYGYTF
TRBV9	-	TRBJ2-7	TRBD1	TGTGCCAGCAGCGCAGGGACAGGGGGGCACGAGCAGTACTTC	CASSAGTGGHEQYF
TRBV20-1	-	TRBJ1-1	-	TGCAGTGCTCTTCCATTCACTGAAGCTTTCTTT	CSALPFTEAFF
TRBV29-1	-	TRBJ1-4	TRBD1	TGCAGCGTTGAAGCAGGGGGCGGCGAAAAACTGTTTTTT	CSVEAGGGEKLFF
TRBV6-4	-	TRBJ2-7	TRBD2	TGTGCCAGCAGTGACTCGACTGGCGGGGGAGAGTACGAGCAGTACTTC	CASSDSTGGGEYEQYF
TRBV5-4	-	TRBJ1-2	TRBD1	TGTGCCAGCAACAGACAGGGTGATTATGGCTACACCTTC	CASNRQGDYGYTF
TRBV29-1	-	TRBJ1-2	TRBD1	TGCAGCGGAGGACAGGGCGTAAGGGATGGCTACACCTTC	CSGGQGVRDGYTF
TRBV2	-	TRBJ1-1	-	TGTGCCAGCAAACAGGGACACCAGAACACTGAAGCTTTCTTT	CASKQGHQNTEAFF
TRBV4-1	-	TRBJ2-1	-	TGCGCCAGCAGCCAAGATTGGGGGGCTAGCGACAGATGGCAGTTCTTC	CASSQDWGASDRWQFF
TRBV19	-	TRBJ2-4	TRBD1	TGTGCCAGTAGTATAAGGGCCCAGGGGGCGAGCAAAAACATTCAGTACTTC	CASSIRAQGASKNIQYF
TRBV2	-	TRBJ2-2	TRBD1	TGTGCCAGCAGTACACAGGGGCCCAACACCGGGGAGCTGTTTTTT	CASSTQGPNTGELFF
TRBV29-1	-	TRBJ2-7	-	TGCAGCGTTGAGCCTGGGACGGGCGAGCAGTACTTC	CSVEPGTGEQYF
TRBV13	-	TRBJ2-7	TRBD2	TGTGCCAGCAGCTTAAGGGGGCGGCTAGCGGGAACATACGAGCAGTACTTC	CASSLRGRLAGTYEQYF
TRBV5-1	-	TRBJ2-7	TRBD1	TGCGCCAGCAGGGGGACAGGGGTGATTTACGAGCAGTACTTC	CASRGTGVIYEQYF
TRBV21-1	-	TRBJ2-4	-	TGTGCCAGCAGCAAGGGGCGAGTCCCCAAAAACATTCAGTACTTC	CASSKGRVPKNIQYF